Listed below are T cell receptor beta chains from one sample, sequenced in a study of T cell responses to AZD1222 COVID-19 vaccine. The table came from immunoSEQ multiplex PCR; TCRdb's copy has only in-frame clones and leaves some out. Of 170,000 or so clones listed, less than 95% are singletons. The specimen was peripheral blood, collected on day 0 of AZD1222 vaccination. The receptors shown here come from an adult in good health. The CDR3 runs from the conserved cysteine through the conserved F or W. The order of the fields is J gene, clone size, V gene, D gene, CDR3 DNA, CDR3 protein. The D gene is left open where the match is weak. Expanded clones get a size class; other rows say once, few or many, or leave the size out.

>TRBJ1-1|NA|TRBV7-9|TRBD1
TGTGCCAGCAGCTTAGGACAGGGTGGAGCTTTCTTT
CASSLGQGGAFF
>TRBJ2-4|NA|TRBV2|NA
TGTGCCAGCCAGGACAGCACTGGGGCCAAAAACATTCAGTACTTC
CASQDSTGAKNIQYF
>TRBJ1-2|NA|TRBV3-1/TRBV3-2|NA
TGTGCCAGCAGCCAAGATGGGGGGGAAGGCTATGGCTACACCTTC
CASSQDGGEGYGYTF
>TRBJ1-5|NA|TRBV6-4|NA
TGTGCCAGCAGTGGATCTCAGACGGTAGGTCGCAATCAGCCCCAGCATTTT
CASSGSQTVGRNQPQHF
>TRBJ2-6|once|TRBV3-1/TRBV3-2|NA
TGTGCCAGCAGCCAATATTCAGGACCTTCTGGGGCCAACGTCCTGACTTTC
CASSQYSGPSGANVLTF
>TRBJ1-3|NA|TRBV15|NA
TGTGCCACCAGCAATTTCAGAGTTGGAAACACCATATATTTT
CATSNFRVGNTIYF
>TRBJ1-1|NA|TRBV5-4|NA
TGTGCCAGCAGCTTGGACAGGGTCGGGGCCCTGAACACTGAAGCTTTCTTT
CASSLDRVGALNTEAFF
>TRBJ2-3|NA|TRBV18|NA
TGTGCCAGCTCTCTGGTCCCGGGCACAGATACGCAGTATTTT
CASSLVPGTDTQYF
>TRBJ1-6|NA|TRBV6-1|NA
TGTGCCAGCAGTGAGGGCAGGGTAGGTTCACCCCTCCACTTT
CASSEGRVGSPLHF
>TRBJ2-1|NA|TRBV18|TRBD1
TGTGCCAGCTCAAGGGACAGACCGATCAGCTCCTACAATGAGCAGTTCTTC
CASSRDRPISSYNEQFF
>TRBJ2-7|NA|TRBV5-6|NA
TGTGCCAGCAGCTTGTCCGTTGGGATTTCCCAGTCCGAGCAGTACTTC
CASSLSVGISQSEQYF
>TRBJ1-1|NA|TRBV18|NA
TGTGCCAGCTCACTCGGCCGAATGAACACTGAAGCTTTCTTT
CASSLGRMNTEAFF
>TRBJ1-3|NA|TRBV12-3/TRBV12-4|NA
TGTGCCAGCAGTTTGCCCGGGAGTACCATATATTTT
CASSLPGSTIYF
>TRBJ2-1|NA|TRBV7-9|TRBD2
TGTGCCAGCAGCTCCTATCGGGGTAGCGGGGGGGCCATCGGAAATGAGCAGTTCTTC
CASSSYRGSGGAIGNEQFF
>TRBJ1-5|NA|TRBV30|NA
TGTGCCTGGAGTGCGTCGCGGAGGGGCAATCAGCCCCAGCATTTT
CAWSASRRGNQPQHF
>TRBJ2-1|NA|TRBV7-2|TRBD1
TGTGCCAGCAGCTTCACAGGGACAGTATACAATGAGCAGTTCTTC
CASSFTGTVYNEQFF
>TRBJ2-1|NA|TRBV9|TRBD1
TGTGCCAGCAGCGTGGGGACAGGGTCACACAATGAGCAGTTCTTC
CASSVGTGSHNEQFF
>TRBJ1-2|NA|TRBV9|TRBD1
TGTGCCAGCAGCGGGAGACAGGGTGCCTATGGCTACACCTTC
CASSGRQGAYGYTF
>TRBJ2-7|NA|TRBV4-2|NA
TGTGCCAGCAGCCAAGAGGCAGGCGGAATCTACGAGCAGTACTTC
CASSQEAGGIYEQYF
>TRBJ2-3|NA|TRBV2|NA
TGTGCCAGCAGGATGGGAGGGGGTACGCAGTATTTT
CASRMGGGTQYF
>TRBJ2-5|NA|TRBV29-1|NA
TGCAGCGTTGTTAGGGCCGTTCAAGAGACCCAGTACTTC
CSVVRAVQETQYF
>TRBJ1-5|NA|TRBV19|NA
TGTGCCAGTAGTCTCTGGGGGGCAGGGGAAGGTCAGCCCCAGCATTTT
CASSLWGAGEGQPQHF
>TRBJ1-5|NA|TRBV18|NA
TGTGCCAGCTCACCATCCGAGGGGTATCAGCCCCAGCATTTT
CASSPSEGYQPQHF
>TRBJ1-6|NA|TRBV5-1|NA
TGCGCCAGCAGCTTGGGCACAGGGTCCTATAATTCACCCCTCCACTTT
CASSLGTGSYNSPLHF
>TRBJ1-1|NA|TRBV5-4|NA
TGTGCCAGCAGCCCGATCGGGGGGGACACTGAAGCTTTCTTT
CASSPIGGDTEAFF
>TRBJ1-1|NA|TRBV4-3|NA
TGCGCCAGCAGCCAAGGGCGGAACACTGAAGCTTTCTTT
CASSQGRNTEAFF
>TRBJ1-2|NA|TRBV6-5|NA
TGTGCCAGCAAGGACGTATATGGCTACACCTTC
CASKDVYGYTF
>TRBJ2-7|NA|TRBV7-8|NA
TGTGCCAGCAGCTTAGCCGGGACACCTCACGAGCAGTACTTC
CASSLAGTPHEQYF
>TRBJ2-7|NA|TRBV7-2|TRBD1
TGTGCCAGCAGCAAAGGGGGCCAAACCTACGAGCAGTACTTC
CASSKGGQTYEQYF
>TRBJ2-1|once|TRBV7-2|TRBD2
TGTGCCAGCAGCCCGCGGGTCATACTAGCGGGGGGGGTCAATGAGCAGTTCTTC
CASSPRVILAGGVNEQFF
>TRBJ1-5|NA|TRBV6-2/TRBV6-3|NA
TGTGCCAGCAGTTGGACCCCCCGGACGGAGACGCCCCAGCATTTT
CASSWTPRTETPQHF
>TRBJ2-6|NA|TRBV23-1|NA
TGCGCCAGCATCCGGTGGGGGGGCGCCACCAACTCTGGGGCCAACGTCCTGACTTTC
CASIRWGGATNSGANVLTF